Shown below are 6 T cell receptor beta chains from a single sample sequenced in a study of response to subunit inactivated influenza vaccine. TCRdb re-derived calls from the RT-PCR reads in MiXCR, one entry per CDR3 protein. The table lists roughly 700,000 distinct CDR3 sequences, about 15% of them singletons, with approximately 7% in the top ten. The sequenced sample was PBMCs from blood, obtained less than 15 days before vaccination. Receptors were obtained from a man aged 50-60 years who received an inactivated influenza vaccine.

This clonotype occurred many times. The chain combines TRBV27 with TRBJ2-2; 11 nucleotides match TRBD2. Germline trimming cut 6 bases from V and 0 bases from J; bases unmatched to any gene: 3. The germline gives CDR1 MNHEY, CDR2 SMNVEV (reference sequence). The CDR3 has 16 amino acids. CDR3 DNA: TGTGCCAGCAGCTTACTAGCGGGGGCGAACACCGGGGAGCTGTTTTTT. This gives the protein CASSLLAGANTGELFF.

The chain combines TRBV2 with TRBJ2-5; D tentatively reads TRBD1 or TRBD2 (5 bases each). In germline, CDR1 is SNHLY, CDR2 FYNNEI. The CDR3 runs 16 residues. Trimming removed 1 base from V and 0 bases from J, with 12 bases in between. This CDR3 reads CASSEGWGTYQETQYF. The CDR3 bases are TGTGCCAGCAGTGAAGGGTGGGGGACGTACCAAGAGACCCAGTACTTC.

The chain couples TRBV7-9 to TRBJ2-1; tentative D call: TRBD2 (5 bases). The CDR3 has 17 amino acids. From germline, CDR1 is SEHNR and CDR2 FQNEAQ (reference sequence). Trimming removed 3 bases at V and 0 bases at J, with 15 bases between. Here the CDR3 reads CASSFASSRSSYNEQFF. CDR3 bases: TGTGCCAGCAGCTTCGCCTCTAGCAGGAGCTCCTACAATGAGCAGTTCTTC.

The chain couples TRBV27 to TRBJ1-5; D not resolved. Trimming stripped 0 bases from V and 1 base from J, with 16 bases between. The CDR3 is 18 residues long. CDR1 MNHEY and CDR2 SMNVEV come from the germline V gene (reference sequence). The CDR3 region is CASSLSHPRLLSNQPQHF. CDR3 nucleotides: TGTGCCAGCAGTTTATCCCATCCCAGGCTCCTAAGCAATCAGCCCCAGCATTTT.

The V call is TRBV12-3 or TRBV12-4, the J call TRBJ2-2; D not certain. Trimming took 6 bases from V and 4 from J, leaving 15 bases between them. This CDR3 contains 15 residues. The CDR3, as DNA: TGTGCCAGCAGCCCTTCGGCCGCTTTCACCGGGGAGCTGTTTTTT. It translates to CASSPSAAFTGELFF.

This chain uses TRBV29-1 with TRBJ2-7; 10 positions agree with TRBD1. V trimming: 6 bases; J trimming: 1 base; junction bases outside the gene matches: 6. CDR1 SQVTM and CDR2 ANQGSEA come from the germline V gene. The CDR3 is 14 residues long. The chain's CDR3 is CSVAGTGVSYEQYF. DNA for the CDR3: TGCAGCGTAGCCGGGACAGGGGTATCCTACGAGCAGTACTTC.